Listed below are T cell receptor beta chains from one sample, sequenced in a study of blood T cell repertoires in COVID-19. Some clones are missing from TCRdb's copy, which holds only in-frame ones; the method was immunoSEQ multiplex PCR. The table has some 200,000 clones, almost 85% seen once. The sample was peripheral blood. The source is a woman in her 70s with COVID-19, enrolled during active disease. Both conserved end residues are part of each CDR3. D genes are given only for firm matches. Size is omitted from some rows. Given values are once, few, many or a class for expanded clones.

D	V	size	J	DNA	CDR3
-	TRBV7-2	-	TRBJ1-6	TGTGCCAGCAGCAGAAGTGGGGAGGCTTCACCCCTCCACTTT	CASSRSGEASPLHF
-	TRBV6-5	-	TRBJ1-5	TGTGCCAGCACTGGGGGGAGCAATCAGCCCCAGCATTTT	CASTGGSNQPQHF
-	TRBV10-3	once	TRBJ1-2	TGTGCCATCAGTGAGTCGGGCCGAACTAACTATGGCTACACCTTC	CAISESGRTNYGYTF
-	TRBV6-5	-	TRBJ2-1	TGTGCCAGCAGTCGGGAAAAGGGTTCCATCCATGAGCAGTTCTTC	CASSREKGSIHEQFF
-	TRBV6-5	-	TRBJ2-3	TGTGCCAGCAGCCTCGCGGATACGCAGTATTTT	CASSLADTQYF
-	TRBV19	-	TRBJ1-2	TGTGCCAGTAGTTCCATCGACAGGTTCTCTGACTACACCTTC	CASSSIDRFSDYTF
TRBD1	TRBV5-4	-	TRBJ2-1	TGTGCCAGCAAGAGGGACAGGTTTTCAGATTACTCCTACAATGAGCAGTTCTTC	CASKRDRFSDYSYNEQFF
TRBD1	TRBV5-1	-	TRBJ2-1	TGCGCCAGCAGCGTGCCGGGACAGGGGATTTACAATGAGCAGTTCTTC	CASSVPGQGIYNEQFF
-	TRBV9	once	TRBJ1-2	TGTGCCAGCAGCGAGGCGAGATTTAGCGGCTATGGCTACACCTTC	CASSEARFSGYGYTF
TRBD1	TRBV4-1	-	TRBJ1-1	TGCGCCAGCAGCCAGCGGCTCCAGGGACAGGCGAACACTGAAGCTTTCTTT	CASSQRLQGQANTEAFF
-	TRBV18	-	TRBJ2-7	TGTGCCAGCTCGCCTCCAGGGACAAGCACCCCCTACGAGCAGTACTTC	CASSPPGTSTPYEQYF
TRBD1	TRBV6-5	-	TRBJ1-5	TGTGCCAGCACCTGGGGGACAGGTAATCAGCCCCAGCATTTT	CASTWGTGNQPQHF
TRBD1	TRBV11-3	few	TRBJ1-1	TGTGCCAGCAGCACAGGGGGCTTTTTGGAAACTGAAGCTTTCTTT	CASSTGGFLETEAFF
-	TRBV5-6	-	TRBJ2-1	TGTGCCAGCAGCCGCCACCCCATCTACTACAATGAGCAGTTCTTC	CASSRHPIYYNEQFF
TRBD2	TRBV6-2/TRBV6-3	-	TRBJ2-7	TGTGCCAGCAGTTACGTGACTAGCGGGAGTTACGAGCAGTACTTC	CASSYVTSGSYEQYF
-	TRBV24-1	once	TRBJ2-1	TGTGCCACCAGTGATTCTTACAGCAATGAGCAGTTCTTC	CATSDSYSNEQFF
-	TRBV30	-	TRBJ1-6	TGTGCCTGGAGAGCTGACAGCTCCTATAATTCACCCCTCCACTTT	CAWRADSSYNSPLHF
TRBD2	TRBV6-5	-	TRBJ2-1	TGTGCCAGCAGTCCTACGGGAGGCGGCTACAATGAGCAGTTCTTC	CASSPTGGGYNEQFF
TRBD1	TRBV18	-	TRBJ1-3	TGTGCCAGCTCACGGAACAGGGGGCAAGACACCATATATTTT	CASSRNRGQDTIYF
-	TRBV28	-	TRBJ1-5	TGTGCCAGCAGTTTTTATAGCAATCAGCCCCAGCATTTT	CASSFYSNQPQHF
-	TRBV6-2/TRBV6-3	-	TRBJ1-2	TGTGCCAGCAGTTACAGGCCGACAGCTAACTATGGCTACACCTTC	CASSYRPTANYGYTF
-	TRBV11-3	-	TRBJ2-3	TGTGCCAGCAGCCCCCAGATTGGAGGCTCCCTCGGCACAGATACGCAGTATTTT	CASSPQIGGSLGTDTQYF
-	TRBV19	-	TRBJ1-5	TGTGCCAGCCACCTATTGGCAGGGTTTGATCAGCCCCAGCATTTT	CASHLLAGFDQPQHF
-	TRBV3-1/TRBV3-2	-	TRBJ1-3	TGTGCCAGCAGCCAAAGGGGCTTCTCTGGAAACACCATATATTTT	CASSQRGFSGNTIYF
-	TRBV9	-	TRBJ1-3	TGTGCCAGCAGCCCCCTCGGGGGGCTCGGAAACACCATATATTTT	CASSPLGGLGNTIYF
TRBD2	TRBV4-3	-	TRBJ2-7	TGCGCCAGCAGCCAAGGGGGGGCGGGAGGCCCACCCTACGAGCAGTACTTC	CASSQGGAGGPPYEQYF
TRBD2	TRBV9	once	TRBJ2-3	TGTGCCAGCACCAGCGGGGCAAGCACAGATACGCAGTATTTT	CASTSGASTDTQYF
-	TRBV9	-	TRBJ2-2	TGTGCCAGCAGCGCCAGAGGCAATGTGAACACCGGGGAGCTGTTTTTT	CASSARGNVNTGELFF
TRBD1	TRBV2	-	TRBJ1-5	TGTGCCAGCAGCCTCGACAGGGATAGCAATCAGCCCCAGCATTTT	CASSLDRDSNQPQHF
TRBD2	TRBV30	few	TRBJ2-7	TGTGCCTGGAGTCTCAGCGGGAGGGGCGAGCAGTACTTC	CAWSLSGRGEQYF
TRBD1	TRBV7-2	-	TRBJ2-1	TGTGCCAGCAGCTTAGCCCGGGACAGACACAATGAGCAGTTCTTC	CASSLARDRHNEQFF
TRBD1	TRBV6-5	-	TRBJ2-5	TGTGCCAGCAGTTACTCGTGGGACAGGGGAGAAGAGACCCAGTACTTC	CASSYSWDRGEETQYF
TRBD1	TRBV6-6	few	TRBJ1-5	TGTGCCAGCAGTTACGACAGGGAGGAGGATCAGCCCCAGCATTTT	CASSYDREEDQPQHF
-	TRBV6-5	-	TRBJ1-1	TGTGCCAGCAGTTACCGCAAGACAGCAATGAACACTGAAGCTTTCTTT	CASSYRKTAMNTEAFF
-	TRBV30	-	TRBJ2-1	TGTGCCTGGAGAAATCCGGGACTGAGAGGCAATGAGCAGTTCTTC	CAWRNPGLRGNEQFF
TRBD1	TRBV4-3	-	TRBJ1-2	TGCGCCAGCAGCCAAGAAGGGACAGCATATGGCTACACCTTC	CASSQEGTAYGYTF
TRBD1	TRBV27	once	TRBJ2-1	TGTGCCAGCAACCCGGACAGGGGGAGGGACAATGAGCAGTTCTTC	CASNPDRGRDNEQFF
-	TRBV12-3/TRBV12-4	-	TRBJ1-4	TGTGCCAGCAGACCCGGGGGAGTGGAAAAACTGTTTTTT	CASRPGGVEKLFF
-	TRBV3-1/TRBV3-2	-	TRBJ1-1	TGTGCCAGCAGCCAACCGGGGAGGGTGAACACTGAAGCTTTCTTT	CASSQPGRVNTEAFF
-	TRBV6-2/TRBV6-3	-	TRBJ2-1	TGTGCCAGCAGTTACTTGGCGGGTTACAATGAGCAGTTCTTC	CASSYLAGYNEQFF
-	TRBV15	-	TRBJ1-6	TGTGCCACCAGCAGAGCTACAGAAGATTCACCCCTCCACTTT	CATSRATEDSPLHF
-	TRBV18	-	TRBJ1-4	TGTGCCAGCTCACCATATCAGGCAGAGAATGAAAAACTGTTTTTT	CASSPYQAENEKLFF
-	TRBV11-3	few	TRBJ1-1	TGTGCCAGCAGCTTGCAGACAGGGAACACTGAAGCTTTCTTT	CASSLQTGNTEAFF
-	TRBV7-2	-	TRBJ2-7	TGTGCCAGCAGCTCTCGACAGGATTTCACCGGCGAGCAGTACTTC	CASSSRQDFTGEQYF
-	TRBV11-3	-	TRBJ1-2	TGTGCCAGCAGCTCGGGGGTGACGGGGCCCACTATTGGCTACACCTTC	CASSSGVTGPTIGYTF
TRBD2	TRBV4-2	-	TRBJ2-5	TGTGCCAGCAGCCAAGGAGGGACTAGCGGGGGGGCACGGGAGACCCAGTACTTC	CASSQGGTSGGARETQYF